The source of this T cell receptor beta chain is a study of cytomegalovirus exposure and HLA in healthy donors. The PCR used 60 Vbeta and 13 Jbeta primers. Data came from immunoSEQ multiplex PCR; TCRdb stores just in-frame clones and leaves some out. The repertoire has about 150,000 clones, around 73% of them found once; the top ten carry around 1.6%. As for the donors, each was a healthy bone marrow donor. This clone was counted a few times. Its target is not known. Study-wide results and caveats: There were some V segments, including TRBV6-2 and TRBV6-3, excluded as indistinguishable. Many donors carried some public TCRs, although rarity characterized most TCR sequences.

V lost 2 bases and J lost 6, with 8 bases in between. Germline loops: CDR1 SQVTM, CDR2 ANQGSEA. The length of the CDR3 is 12 residues. This sequence originates from a woman between 18 and 29 years old in good health and CMV-seronegative. Sequencing used PBMCs. The gene calls are TRBV29-1 and TRBJ2-1; no clear D gene. In nucleotides, the CDR3 is TGCAGCGTTGAAACTCTTTCCAATGAGCAGTTCTTC. Translated: CSVETLSNEQFF.